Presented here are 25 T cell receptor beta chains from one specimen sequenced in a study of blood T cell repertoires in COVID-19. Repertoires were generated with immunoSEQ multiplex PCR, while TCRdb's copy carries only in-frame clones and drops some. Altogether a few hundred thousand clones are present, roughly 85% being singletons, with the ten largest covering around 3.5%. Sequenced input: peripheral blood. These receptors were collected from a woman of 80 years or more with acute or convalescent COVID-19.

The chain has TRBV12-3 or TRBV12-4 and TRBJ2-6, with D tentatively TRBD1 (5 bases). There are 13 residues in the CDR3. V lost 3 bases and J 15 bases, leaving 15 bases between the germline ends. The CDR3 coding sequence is TGTGCCAGCAGTTTCTCGACAGATACTGCCCTGACTTTC. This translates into CASSFSTDTALTF.

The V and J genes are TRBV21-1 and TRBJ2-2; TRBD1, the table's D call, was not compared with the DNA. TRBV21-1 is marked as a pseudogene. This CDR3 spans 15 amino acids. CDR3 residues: CASGSGVLNTGELFF. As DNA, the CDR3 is TGTGCCAGCGGATCAGGGGTATTGAACACCGGGGAGCTGTTTTTT.

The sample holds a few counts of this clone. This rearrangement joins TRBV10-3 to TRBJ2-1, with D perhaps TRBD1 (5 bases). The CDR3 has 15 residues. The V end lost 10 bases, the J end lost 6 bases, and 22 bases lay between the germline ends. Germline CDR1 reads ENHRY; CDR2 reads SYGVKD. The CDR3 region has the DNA TGTGCCACCCTGGATAAGACTGACAGCCCCAATGAGCAGTTCTTC. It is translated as CATLDKTDSPNEQFF.

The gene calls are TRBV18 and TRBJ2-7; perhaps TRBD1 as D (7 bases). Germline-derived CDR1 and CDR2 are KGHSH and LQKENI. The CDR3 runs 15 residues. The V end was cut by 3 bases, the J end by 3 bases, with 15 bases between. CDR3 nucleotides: TGTGCCAGCTCACCGGAGGGGGCTAAAGGCTACGAGCAGTACTTC. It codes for CASSPEGAKGYEQYF. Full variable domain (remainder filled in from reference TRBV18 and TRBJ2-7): NAGVMQNPRHLVRRRGQEARLRCSPMKGHSHVYWYRQLPEEGLKFMVYLQKENIIDESGMPKERFSAEFPKEGPSILRIQQVVRGDSAAYFCASSPEGAKGYEQYFGPGTRLTVT.

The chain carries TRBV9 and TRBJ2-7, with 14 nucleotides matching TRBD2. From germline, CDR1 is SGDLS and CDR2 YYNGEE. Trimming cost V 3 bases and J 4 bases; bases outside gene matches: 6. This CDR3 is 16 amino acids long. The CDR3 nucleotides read TGTGCCAGCAGCGCAGGACTAGCGGGGGGTTTGTACGAGCAGTACTTC. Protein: CASSAGLAGGLYEQYF. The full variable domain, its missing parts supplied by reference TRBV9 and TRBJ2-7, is DSGVTQTPKHLITATGQRVTLRCSPRSGDLSVYWYQQSLDQGLQFLIQYYNGEERAKGNILERFSAQQFPDLHSELNLSSLELGDSALYFCASSAGLAGGLYEQYFGPGTRLTVT.

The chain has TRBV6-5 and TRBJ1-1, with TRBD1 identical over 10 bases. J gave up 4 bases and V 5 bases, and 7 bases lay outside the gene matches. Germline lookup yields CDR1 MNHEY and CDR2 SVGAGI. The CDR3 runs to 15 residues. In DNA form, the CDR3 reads TGTGCCAGCAGTCCCCGGGACAGGGGTTTCACTGAAGCTTTCTTT. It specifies CASSPRDRGFTEAFF.

CDR3 amino acids: CASSQDPYGRGYEQYF. In DNA, the CDR3 is TGCGCCAGCAGCCAAGATCCCTATGGCAGGGGATACGAGCAGTACTTC. The J gene is TRBJ2-7, the V gene TRBV4-1, with D perhaps TRBD1 (6 bases). Trimming stripped 0 bases from V and 4 bases from J, with 16 bases between. CDR3 length: 16 residues. Germline V gives CDR1 MGHRA, CDR2 YSYEKL.

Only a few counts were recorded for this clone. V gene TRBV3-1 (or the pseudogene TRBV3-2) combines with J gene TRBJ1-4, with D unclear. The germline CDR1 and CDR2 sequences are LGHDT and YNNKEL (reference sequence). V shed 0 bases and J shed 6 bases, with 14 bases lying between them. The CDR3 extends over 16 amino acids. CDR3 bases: TGTGCCAGCAGCCAAGATAAGTCCGGGAGGGATGAAAAACTGTTTTTT. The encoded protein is CASSQDKSGRDEKLFF.

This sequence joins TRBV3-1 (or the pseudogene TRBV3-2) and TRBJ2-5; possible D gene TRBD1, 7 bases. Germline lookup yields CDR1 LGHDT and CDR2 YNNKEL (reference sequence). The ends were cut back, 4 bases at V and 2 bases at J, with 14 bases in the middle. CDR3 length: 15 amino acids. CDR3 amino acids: CASSRGAGGQETQYF. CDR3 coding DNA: TGTGCCAGCAGCCGGGGGGCAGGGGGACAAGAGACCCAGTACTTC.

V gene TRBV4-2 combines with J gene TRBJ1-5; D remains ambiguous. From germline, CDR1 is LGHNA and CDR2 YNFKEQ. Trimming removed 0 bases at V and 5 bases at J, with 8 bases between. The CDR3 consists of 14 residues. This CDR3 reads CASSQDQMDQPQHF. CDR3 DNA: TGTGCCAGCAGCCAAGATCAGATGGATCAGCCCCAGCATTTT.

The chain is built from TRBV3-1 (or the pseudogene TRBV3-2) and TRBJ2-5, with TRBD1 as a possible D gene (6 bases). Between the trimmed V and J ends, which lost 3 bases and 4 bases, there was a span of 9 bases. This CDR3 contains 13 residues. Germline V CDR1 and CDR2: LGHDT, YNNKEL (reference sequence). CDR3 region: CASSHRGSETQYF. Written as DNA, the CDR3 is TGTGCCAGCAGCCACAGGGGTTCAGAGACCCAGTACTTC.

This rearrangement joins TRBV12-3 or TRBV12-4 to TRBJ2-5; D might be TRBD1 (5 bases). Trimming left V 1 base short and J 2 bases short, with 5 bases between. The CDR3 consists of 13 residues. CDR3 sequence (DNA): TGTGCCAGCAGTTTAGGACAGCAAGAGACCCAGTACTTC. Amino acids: CASSLGQQETQYF.

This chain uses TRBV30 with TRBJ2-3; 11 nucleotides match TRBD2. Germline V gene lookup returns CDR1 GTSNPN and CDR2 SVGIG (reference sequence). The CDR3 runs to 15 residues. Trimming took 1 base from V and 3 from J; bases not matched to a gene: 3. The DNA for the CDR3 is TGTGCCTGGAGTGGTAGCGGGGGGGATACAGATACGCAGTATTTT. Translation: CAWSGSGGDTDTQYF.

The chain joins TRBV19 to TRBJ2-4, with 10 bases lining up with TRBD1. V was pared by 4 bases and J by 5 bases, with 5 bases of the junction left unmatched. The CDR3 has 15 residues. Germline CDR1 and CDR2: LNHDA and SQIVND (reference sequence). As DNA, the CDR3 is TGTGCCAGTAGTACGGCCGGGACAGGGGAAAACATTCAGTACTTC. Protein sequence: CASSTAGTGENIQYF.

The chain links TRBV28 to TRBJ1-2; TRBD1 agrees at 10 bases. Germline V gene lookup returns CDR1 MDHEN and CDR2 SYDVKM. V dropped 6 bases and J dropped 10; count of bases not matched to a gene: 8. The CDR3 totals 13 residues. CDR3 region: CASSSGTGAFYTF. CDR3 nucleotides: TGTGCCAGCAGCTCCGGGACAGGGGCTTTCTACACCTTC.

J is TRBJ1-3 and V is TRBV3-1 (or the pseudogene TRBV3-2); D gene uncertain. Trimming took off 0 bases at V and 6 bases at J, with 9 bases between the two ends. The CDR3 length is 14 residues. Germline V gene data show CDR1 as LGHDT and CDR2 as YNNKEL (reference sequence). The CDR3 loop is CASSQDTVENTIYF. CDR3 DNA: TGTGCCAGCAGCCAAGACACGGTTGAAAACACCATATATTTT.

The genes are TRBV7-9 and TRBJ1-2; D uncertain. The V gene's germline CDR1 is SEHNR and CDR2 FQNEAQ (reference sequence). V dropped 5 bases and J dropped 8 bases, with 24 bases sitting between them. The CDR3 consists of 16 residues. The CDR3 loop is CASSPEEAPATGGYTF. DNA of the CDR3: TGTGCCAGCAGCCCGGAGGAGGCCCCGGCAACGGGGGGCTACACCTTC.

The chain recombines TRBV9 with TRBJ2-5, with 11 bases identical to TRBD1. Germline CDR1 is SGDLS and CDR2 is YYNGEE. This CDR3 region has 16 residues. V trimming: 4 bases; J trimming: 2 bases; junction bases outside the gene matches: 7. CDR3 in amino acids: CASSTGTGGRQETQYF. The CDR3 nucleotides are TGTGCCAGCAGCACCGGGACAGGGGGACGACAAGAGACCCAGTACTTC.

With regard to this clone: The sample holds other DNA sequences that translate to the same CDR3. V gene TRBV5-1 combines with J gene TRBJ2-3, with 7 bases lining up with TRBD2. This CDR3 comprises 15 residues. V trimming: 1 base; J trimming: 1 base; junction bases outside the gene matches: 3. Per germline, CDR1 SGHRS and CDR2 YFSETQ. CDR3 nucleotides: TGCGCCAGCAGCTTGCTTGCGGGGGGCACAGATACGCAGTATTTT. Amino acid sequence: CASSLLAGGTDTQYF.

The DNA of the CDR3 is TGTGCCAGCAGCGACAGGGTGTCCGAGCAGTACTTC. It encodes CASSDRVSEQYF. The chain links TRBV3-1 (or the pseudogene TRBV3-2) to TRBJ2-7, with TRBD1 matching over 7 bases. After removal of 5 bases from V and 6 bases from J, the junction contained 4 bases not matched to a gene. The germline V gene encodes CDR1 LGHDT and CDR2 YNNKEL (reference sequence). The CDR3 extends over 12 amino acids.

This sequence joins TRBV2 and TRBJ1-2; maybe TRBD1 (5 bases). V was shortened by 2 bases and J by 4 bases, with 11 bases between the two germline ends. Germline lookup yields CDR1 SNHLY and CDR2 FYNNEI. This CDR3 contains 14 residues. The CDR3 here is CASSELTGGYGYTF. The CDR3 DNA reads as TGTGCCAGCAGTGAATTGACGGGGGGCTATGGCTACACCTTC.

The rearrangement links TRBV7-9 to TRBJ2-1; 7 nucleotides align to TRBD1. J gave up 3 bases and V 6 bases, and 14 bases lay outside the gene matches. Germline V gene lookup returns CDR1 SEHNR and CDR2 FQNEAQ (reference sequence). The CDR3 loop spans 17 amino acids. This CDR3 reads CASRPLTGQLGYNEQFF. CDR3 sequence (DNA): TGTGCCAGCAGGCCTCTTACGGGACAGCTAGGCTACAATGAGCAGTTCTTC.

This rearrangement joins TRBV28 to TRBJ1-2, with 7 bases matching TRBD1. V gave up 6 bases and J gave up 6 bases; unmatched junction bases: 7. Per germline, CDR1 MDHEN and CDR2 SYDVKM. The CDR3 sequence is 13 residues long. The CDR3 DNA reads TGTGCCAGCAGCTATCGGGACAGAGATGGCTACACCTTC. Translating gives CASSYRDRDGYTF.

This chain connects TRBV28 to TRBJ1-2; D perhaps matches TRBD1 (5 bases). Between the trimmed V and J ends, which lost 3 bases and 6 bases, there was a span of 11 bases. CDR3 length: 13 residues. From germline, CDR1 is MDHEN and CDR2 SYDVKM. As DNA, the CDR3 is TGTGCCAGCAGTTTGTGGGGGGGAGATGGCTACACCTTC. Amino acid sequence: CASSLWGGDGYTF.

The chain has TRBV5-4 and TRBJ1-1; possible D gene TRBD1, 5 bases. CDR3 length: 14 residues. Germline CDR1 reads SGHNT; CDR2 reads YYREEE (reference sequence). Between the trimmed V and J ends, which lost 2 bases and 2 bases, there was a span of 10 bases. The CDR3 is CASSFGGGNTEAFF. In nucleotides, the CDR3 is TGTGCCAGCAGCTTTGGGGGGGGAAACACTGAAGCTTTCTTT. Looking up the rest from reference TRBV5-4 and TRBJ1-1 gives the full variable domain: ETGVTQSPTHLIKTRGQQVTLRCSSQSGHNTVSWYQQALGQGPQFIFQYYREEENGRGNFPPRFSGLQFPNYSSELNVNALELDDSALYLCASSFGGGNTEAFFGQGTRLTVV.